This entry features one T cell receptor (beta chain) sequence. The antigen is not known. A much larger clone is a single base away; this may be a read error. Germline V CDR1 and CDR2: SGHRS, YFSETQ. The CDR3 covers 16 residues. Axillary draining lymph nodes of breast cancer patients supplied the node samples. TCRdb reanalysed the multiplex PCR reads using MiXCR and keeps one entry per CDR3 protein. The profile shows approximately 250,000 distinct CDR3 sequences, roughly a third of them singletons. This entry comes from a study of breast tumors, draining lymph nodes, adjacent tissues. Study-wide results and caveats: Luminal-like breast cancer showed significantly higher tumor–nontumor repertoire similarity than basal-like. Compared with lymph nodes, tumors were less diverse; compared with nontumor tissue, more.

The sequenced sample consisted of axillary lymph node tissue. This sequence originates from a female donor with breast cancer. Some clones in this sample may be carry-over from other donors' samples. This chain joins TRBV5-1 and TRBJ1-4, with D tentatively TRBD1 (5 bases). Written as DNA, the CDR3 is TGCGCCAGCGGCTTGGGGGATTTGCCAACTAATGAAAAACTGTTTTTT. Protein product: CASGLGDLPTNEKLFF.